These T cell receptor beta chains were read from a single sample in a study of technical replicates of blood from a handful of donors. Here immunoSEQ multiplex PCR was the method, and the copy in TCRdb shows in-frame clones only, minus some. The sample records tens of thousands of clones, 75% to 95% being singletons. The sequenced sample consisted of T cells isolated from PBMCs. The receptor source for this set is a human donor in good health. Both conserved end residues are part of each CDR3.

J gene	V gene	CDR3 protein
TRBJ1-2	TRBV6-5	CASSYSQRGLGYTF
TRBJ2-7	TRBV6-5	CASIAGESHEQYF
TRBJ2-6	TRBV5-4	CASSLADSGANVLTF
TRBJ2-7	TRBV10-3	CAISDGGAYEQYF
TRBJ1-4	TRBV6-6	CASSSRVGNEKLFF
TRBJ1-1	TRBV9	CASSGGTATYFKNTEAFF
TRBJ1-1	TRBV5-1	CASSLVGQQNTEAFF
TRBJ2-1	TRBV4-2	CASSQGRENNEQFF
TRBJ1-1	TRBV11-2	CASSLTGTGSSEAFF
TRBJ2-3	TRBV7-9	CASKRGSTDTQYF
TRBJ2-2	TRBV27	CASRGRGSPGELFF
TRBJ2-7	TRBV5-1	CASRKYRDRGLGEQYF
TRBJ2-7	TRBV4-1	CASSQGLGAYEQYF
TRBJ2-3	TRBV19	CASSMGTSAQYF
TRBJ1-1	TRBV11-3	CASSWGQGEAFF
TRBJ2-3	TRBV6-5	CASSLERDTDTQYF
TRBJ2-1	TRBV9	CASSLGGREYNEQFF
TRBJ2-7	TRBV6-1	CASRLLAGAYEQYF
TRBJ1-3	TRBV19	CASSQWTHSGNTIYF
TRBJ1-1	TRBV7-9	CASLRGGNTEAFF
TRBJ2-1	TRBV4-1	CASSPGPSYNEQFF
TRBJ1-1	TRBV4-1	CASSQGRGRRMNTEAFF
TRBJ1-1	TRBV11-2	CASSGLVSDGRNMNTEAFF
TRBJ1-5	TRBV28	CASSQPGQGWPQHF
TRBJ2-3	TRBV5-6	CASSPDFTDTQYF
TRBJ2-1	TRBV7-7	CASSQQVYNEQFF
TRBJ2-2	TRBV4-2	CASSQDPSFGTGELFF
TRBJ1-6	TRBV5-1	CASSGGGDLNSPLHF
TRBJ2-5	TRBV28	CASTASGGEETQYF
TRBJ1-2	TRBV6-5	CASRRGSGYTF
TRBJ2-3	TRBV27	CATQASGGSDTQYF
TRBJ2-7	TRBV7-9	CASSFSSGSYEQYF
TRBJ1-1	TRBV5-6	CASSLGGVIAFF
TRBJ2-7	TRBV7-9	CASSLELLAGEKNYEQYF
TRBJ2-1	TRBV7-6	CASSQDRGYNEQFF